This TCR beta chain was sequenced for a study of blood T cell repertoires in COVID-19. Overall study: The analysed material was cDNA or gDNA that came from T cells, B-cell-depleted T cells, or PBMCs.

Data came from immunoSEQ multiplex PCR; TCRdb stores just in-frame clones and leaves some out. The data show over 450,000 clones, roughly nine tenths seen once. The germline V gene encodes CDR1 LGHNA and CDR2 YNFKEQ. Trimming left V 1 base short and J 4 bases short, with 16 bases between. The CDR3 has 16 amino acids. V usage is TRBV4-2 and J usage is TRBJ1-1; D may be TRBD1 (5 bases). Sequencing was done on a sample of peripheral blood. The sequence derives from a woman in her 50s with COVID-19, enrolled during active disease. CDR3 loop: CASSQGLGRGSTEAFF. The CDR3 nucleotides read TGTGCCAGCAGCCAAGGCCTTGGGCGGGGGTCCACTGAAGCTTTCTTT.